This paragraph covers one T cell receptor beta chain sequence. Its antigen is currently unknown. TCRdb's copy holds only in-frame clones and misses some; the assay was immunoSEQ multiplex PCR. This table holds tens of thousands of clones, around 85% found once. This sample is drawn from a study of T cell responses to AZD1222 COVID-19 vaccine. Study results and caveats: Baseline seropositivity occurred in only a handful of AZD1222 recipients.

Germline loops: CDR1 SGHTA, CDR2 FQGNSA. CDR3 length: 15 residues. V gave up 0 bases and J gave up 5 bases, with 10 bases separating them. The sequenced sample was peripheral blood, obtained 28 days after the second AZD1222 dose. The rearrangement uses TRBV7-2 and TRBJ1-4; tentative D call: TRBD1 (6 bases). This TCR derives from an adult who received the AZD1222 COVID-19 vaccine. As DNA, the CDR3 is TGTGCCAGCAGCTTAGCCCGGGGGCGGAATGAAAAACTGTTTTTT. It yields the protein CASSLARGRNEKLFF.